Below, 30 T cell receptor beta chains from the same sample are listed, as sequenced in a study of blood T cells in healthy people across ages. Sample-barcoded 5' priming and a J-beta primer mix drove a second PCR of roughly 6 to 12 cycles. TCRdb recomputed calls from the 5' RACE reads with MiXCR, one row per CDR3 protein. The sample has 1 million to 1.2 million distinct CDR3 sequences; under 40% are singletons. Specimen: blood. Receptors were obtained from a man aged 18 to 29 in good health.

The rearrangement uses TRBV6-1 and TRBJ1-1; TRBD1 might be the D (6 bases). The CDR3 consists of 14 residues. Germline V CDR1 and CDR2: MNHNS, SASEGT. Trimming stripped 9 bases from V and 0 bases from J, with 14 bases between. CDR3 DNA sequence: TGTGCCAGTATCTTGGACAGCATGAACACTGAAGCTTTCTTT. It is translated as CASILDSMNTEAFF.

V gene TRBV11-2 combines with J gene TRBJ1-2; D not resolved. The germline CDR1 and CDR2 sequences are SGHAT and FQNNGV. Trimming pared 6 bases from V and 9 bases from J, leaving 17 bases between. The length of the CDR3 is 13 residues. This chain's CDR3 is CASSLAEGYSYTF. In DNA form, the CDR3 reads TGTGCCAGCAGTCTGGCGGAGGGATATAGCTACACCTTC.

This rearrangement joins TRBV27 to TRBJ2-2; 8 bases match TRBD1. V lost 3 bases to trimming and J lost 9 bases; unmatched junction nucleotides: 3. The CDR3 loop spans 13 amino acids. CDR1 MNHEY and CDR2 SMNVEV come from the germline V gene (reference sequence). The DNA for the CDR3 is TGTGCCAGCAGTTTGCCAGGGGGCCGGGAGCTGTTTTTT. Protein sequence: CASSLPGGRELFF.

This clonotype was seen a handful of times. This sequence joins TRBV10-3 and TRBJ1-2; 9 bases are a match to TRBD1. V lost 11 bases to trimming and J lost 7 bases; unmatched junction nucleotides: 11. The CDR3 totals 13 residues. In germline, CDR1 is ENHRY, CDR2 SYGVKD. The CDR3 region is CAGWDRDIPGYTF. CDR3 sequence (DNA): TGTGCCGGATGGGACAGGGATATTCCTGGCTACACCTTC.

This clonotype showed up just a few times. This CDR3 reads CASRSKLNTEAFF. As DNA, the CDR3 is TGCGCCAGCAGATCGAAACTGAACACTGAAGCTTTCTTT. The rearrangement joins TRBV5-1 to TRBJ1-1; D is ambiguous. This CDR3 spans 13 amino acids. V gave up 5 bases and J gave up 0 bases, with 8 bases separating them. CDR1 is SGHRS, CDR2 YFSETQ, per germline.

To note about this clonotype: This may be a read error, as it is one base from a much larger clone. The chain recombines TRBV5-1 with TRBJ1-2, with D perhaps matching TRBD1 (6 bases). This CDR3 has 14 amino acids. The germline V gene encodes CDR1 SGHRS and CDR2 YFSETQ. The CDR3 nucleotides are TGCGCCAGCAGCACAGGACAGACCATTTATGACTACACCTTC. It yields the protein CASSTGQTIYDYTF.

This chain joins TRBV20-1 and TRBJ1-3, with a possible D match to TRBD1 (6 bases). V lost 0 bases and J 4 bases, leaving 10 bases between the germline ends. The CDR3 is made up of 14 amino acids. The germline CDR1 and CDR2 sequences are DFQATT and SNEGSKA (reference sequence). CDR3 in amino acids: CSARETGWGNTIYF. As DNA, the CDR3 is TGCAGTGCTAGAGAAACAGGGTGGGGAAACACCATATATTTT.

This chain connects TRBV4-3 to TRBJ2-1; 7 nucleotides agree with TRBD2. The V gene end was trimmed by 0 bases and the J gene end by 11 bases; junction bases not matched to a gene: 7. CDR1 and CDR2 (germline): LGHNA, YSLEER. The CDR3 covers 14 residues. CDR3 nucleotides: TGCGCCAGCAGCCAAGATCCCCCAGCGGGGAAGCAGTTCTTC. The encoded protein is CASSQDPPAGKQFF.

The V and J genes are TRBV4-3 and TRBJ1-2; the match to TRBD1 covers 7 bases. After removal of 4 bases from V and 5 bases from J, the junction contained 7 bases not matched to a gene. CDR1 and CDR2 (germline): LGHNA, YSLEER. There are 14 residues in the CDR3. The CDR3: CASSPDREEYGYTF. In DNA form, the CDR3 reads TGCGCCAGCAGCCCCGACAGGGAGGAATATGGCTACACCTTC.

This chain joins TRBV30 and TRBJ2-1; unclear D gene. The V end was cut by 3 bases, the J end by 5 bases, with 8 bases between. Germline CDR1 GTSNPN, CDR2 SVGIG (reference sequence). There are 12 residues in the CDR3. The CDR3, as DNA: TGTGCCTGGAGCACCTCAGACAATGAGCAGTTCTTC. Encoded protein: CAWSTSDNEQFF. The full variable domain, completed using reference TRBV30 and TRBJ2-1, is SQTIHQWPATLVQPVGSPLSLECTVEGTSNPNLYWYRQAAGRGLQLLFYSVGIGQISSEVPQNLSASRPQDRQFILSSKKLLLSDSGFYLCAWSTSDNEQFFGPGTRLTVL.

This clonotype has more than one count but fewer than ten. This chain uses TRBV7-2 with TRBJ1-2, with 12 bases fitting TRBD1. J gave up 8 bases and V 5 bases, and 12 bases lay outside the gene matches. Germline V CDR1 and CDR2: SGHTA, FQGNSA. CDR3 length equals 16 residues. CDR3 in DNA: TGTGCCAGCAGCCCCTCGTGGGGACAGGGGGCGCGGGGCTACACCTTC. It is translated as CASSPSWGQGARGYTF.

The chain employs TRBV27 and TRBJ2-1; TRBD2 matches 9 bases. The CDR3 sequence is 13 residues long. Looked up from germline, CDR1 is MNHEY and CDR2 is SMNVEV (reference sequence). Losses at the gene ends were 6 bases for V and 9 bases for J; bases not matched to a gene: 6. The CDR3 spells CASSYGTSTEQFF. CDR3 DNA: TGTGCCAGCAGCTATGGGACTAGCACTGAGCAGTTCTTC.

In this sample, this clonotype turned up a few times. The chain employs TRBV12-3 or TRBV12-4 and TRBJ1-5, with unresolved D. The CDR3 length is 13 residues. Trimming took off 7 bases at V and 2 bases at J, with 9 bases between the two ends. CDR3 region: CASNIGGNQPQHF. The CDR3 DNA sequence: TGTGCCAGCAATATCGGGGGCAATCAGCCCCAGCATTTT.

The chain couples TRBV28 to TRBJ1-1; tentatively, D is TRBD1 (5 bases). Trimming removed 6 bases at V and 8 bases at J, with 19 bases between. The CDR3 is 14 amino acids. CDR1 and CDR2 from the germline V gene are MDHEN and SYDVKM. The CDR3 protein is CASSYLWGIGEAFF. The CDR3, as DNA: TGTGCCAGCAGCTATTTGTGGGGCATCGGCGAAGCTTTCTTT.

The chain employs TRBV9 and TRBJ2-3, with TRBD1 identical over 8 bases. Germline-derived CDR1 and CDR2 are SGDLS and YYNGEE. This CDR3 contains 16 residues. V was clipped by 3 bases and J by 3 bases; unmatched bases: 9. The CDR3: CASSGRETGVTDTQYF. The CDR3 DNA reads TGTGCCAGCAGCGGTCGAGAGACAGGGGTAACAGATACGCAGTATTTT.

The CDR3 here is CASSVMSYNEQYF. The CDR3 region has the DNA TGTGCCAGCAGCGTAATGAGTTACAATGAGCAGTACTTC. The chain uses TRBV9 and TRBJ2-5; D remains ambiguous. V lost 1 base and J lost 11, with 15 bases in between. The germline CDR1 and CDR2 sequences are SGDLS and YYNGEE. The length of the CDR3 is 13 residues.

Only a few counts were recorded for this clonotype. V and J are TRBV12-3 or TRBV12-4 and TRBJ2-4; 7 bases are shared with TRBD1. The CDR3 spans 13 residues. V was clipped by 5 bases and J by 13 bases; unmatched bases: 11. CDR3 DNA: TGTGCCAGCAGTCCACAGGGGATTAATGAGCAGTACTTC. This codes for CASSPQGINEQYF.

The rearrangement links TRBV20-1 to TRBJ2-1; 9 nucleotides line up with TRBD1. The V segment lost 6 bases and the J segment 10 bases; nucleotides outside the gene matches: 10. The CDR3 length is 13 residues. CDR1 DFQATT and CDR2 SNEGSKA come from the germline V gene (reference sequence). CDR3 residues: CSAGRQGVKEQFF. In DNA form, the CDR3 reads TGCAGTGCCGGTAGACAGGGGGTGAAGGAGCAGTTCTTC.

The chain has TRBV19 and TRBJ1-1, with D possibly being TRBD1 (5 bases). Per germline, CDR1 LNHDA and CDR2 SQIVND (reference sequence). The CDR3 loop spans 15 amino acids. The ends were cut back, 0 bases at V and 5 bases at J, with 13 bases in the middle. CDR3 in amino acids: CASSIEGDVGTEAFF. The DNA of the CDR3 is TGTGCCAGTAGTATAGAGGGGGATGTTGGGACTGAAGCTTTCTTT.

The CDR3, as DNA: TGTGCCAGCAGCCCCCGGGGGAGGGCCCCGGTCGGGAACAAAGAGACCCAGTACTTC. It codes for CASSPRGRAPVGNKETQYF. This chain connects TRBV4-2 to TRBJ2-5; the match to TRBD2 covers 7 bases. This CDR3 contains 19 residues. The J segment lost 3 bases and the V segment lost 4 bases, leaving 20 bases of the junction unmatched. Germline V lookup: CDR1 LGHNA, CDR2 YNFKEQ.

The V gene is TRBV6-5, the J gene TRBJ1-2, with D unresolved. In germline, CDR1 is MNHEY, CDR2 SVGAGI. This CDR3 contains 13 residues. Trimming cost V 5 bases and J 7 bases, with 14 bases left between them. The CDR3 protein is CASSPVGRAGYTF. The CDR3 DNA reads TGTGCCAGCAGTCCCGTGGGCAGAGCTGGCTACACCTTC.

Of note for this clonotype: At one of its ends the junction is not consistent with the germline gene, which may arise from a read error. This chain uses TRBV5-1 with TRBJ1-2, with 8 bases identical to TRBD1. The CDR3 length is 19 residues. CDR1 is SGHRS, CDR2 YFSETQ, per germline. CDR3 sequence: CASNLAWEGTGTPNYGYTF. CDR3 in DNA: TGCGCCAGCAACTTGGCCTGGGAAGGGACAGGCACCCCGAACTATGGCTACACCTTC.

This clonotype was counted ten times or more. V gene TRBV9 combines with J gene TRBJ2-1; a possible D gene is TRBD2 (5 bases). The V and J ends lost 0 bases and 5 bases respectively, with 12 bases between them. In germline, CDR1 is SGDLS, CDR2 YYNGEE. This CDR3 comprises 15 residues. This CDR3 reads CASSVGNSADNEQFF. The CDR3 bases are TGTGCCAGCAGCGTAGGGAATAGCGCGGACAATGAGCAGTTCTTC.

About this clonotype: A read error may be the cause here, since a much bigger clone is one base away. The chain has TRBV20-1 and TRBJ2-5; D assignment may be TRBD1 or TRBD2 (5 bases each). CDR1 and CDR2 from the germline V gene are DFQATT and SNEGSKA (reference sequence). The CDR3 spans 14 residues. The CDR3 bases are TGCAGTACTAGAAATTTGGGCAGGGTGGATGAGCAGTACTTC. It translates to CSTRNLGRVDEQYF.

The chain links TRBV6-2 or TRBV6-3 to TRBJ2-4; tentatively, D is TRBD1 (6 bases). CDR1 and CDR2 from the germline V gene are MNHEY and SVGEGT. The CDR3 has 17 amino acids. V was trimmed by 4 bases and J by 0 bases, leaving 16 bases between them. CDR3 sequence (DNA): TGTGCCAGCAGTTTCCAAGGGGGACAACTAGCCAAAAACATTCAGTACTTC. Protein sequence: CASSFQGGQLAKNIQYF.

The chain recombines TRBV20-1 with TRBJ1-1, with D hard to call. CDR1 is DFQATT and CDR2 is SNEGSKA in the germline V gene (reference sequence). This CDR3 spans 13 amino acids. Trimming took 7 bases from V and 2 from J, leaving 14 bases between them. The CDR3 nucleotides are TGCAGTGAGAAGGCAGATCCCAACACTGAAGCTTTCTTT. Translating gives CSEKADPNTEAFF.

This clonotype appeared a few times. The V gene is TRBV12-3 or TRBV12-4, the J gene TRBJ1-2; perhaps TRBD1 as D (5 bases). This CDR3 region has 13 residues. Trimming removed 6 bases from V and 5 bases from J, with 13 bases in between. The CDR3 is CASSTGIGYGYTF. The CDR3 DNA is TGTGCCAGCAGCACAGGTATCGGGTATGGCTACACCTTC.

Notes on this clonotype: This sequence may be a read error, since a much larger clone differs from it by one base. The chain uses TRBV27 and TRBJ2-7; 8 bases align to TRBD1. This CDR3 is 14 amino acids long. Germline-derived CDR1 and CDR2 are MNHEY and SMNVEV (reference sequence). The CDR3 DNA is TGTGCCAGCAGTTTGGGACAGGTCTCCTGCGAGCAGTACTTC. It translates to CASSLGQVSCEQYF.

The V and J genes are TRBV10-3 and TRBJ2-3; TRBD2 matches at 9 bases. From germline, CDR1 is ENHRY and CDR2 SYGVKD. This CDR3 contains 14 residues. V lost 10 bases to trimming and J lost 5 bases; unmatched junction nucleotides: 10. Here the CDR3 DNA reads TGTGCCACCGTGGTCAGCGGGGGGAGAGATACGCAGTATTTT. Protein: CATVVSGGRDTQYF.

The rearrangement joins TRBV6-2 or TRBV6-3 to TRBJ2-7; D might be TRBD1 or TRBD2, each matching 5 bases. There are 14 residues in the CDR3. Germline CDR1 MNHEY, CDR2 SVGEGT. Trimming shortened V by 6 bases and J by 2 bases, and 14 bases separated the two germline ends. CDR3 amino acids: CASSSGTNPYEQYF. The CDR3 coding sequence is TGTGCCAGCAGCTCCGGGACCAACCCCTACGAGCAGTACTTC.